This entry features one T cell receptor (beta chain) sequence. Its antigen is not identified. With 3 bases clipped from V and 3 bases from J, the junction kept 16 bases outside the gene matches. The CDR3 consists of 18 residues. The germline CDR1 and CDR2 sequences are LGHDT and YNNKEL (reference sequence). The data stem from a study of T cell repertoires in cytomegalovirus infection. Study-wide background: As its CMV epitopes, the study selected recently identified HLA-C-restricted and well-studied HLA-B-restricted targets. Matching HLA type and CMV infection were both indicated by public TCR beta signatures. Points from the study as a whole: HLA-C-restricted TCR beta clonotypes specific for CMV led the ex vivo response. Cumulative public TCR beta family frequency identified carriers of CMV plus the relevant HLA.

TCRdb used MiXCR to reprocess the reads, holding one entry per CDR3 protein. This table holds around 750,000 distinct CDR3 sequences, approximately 32% found once. Source: cultured CD8+ T cells from PBMCs, taken from culture after CMV antigen stimulation. This TCR was sampled from a human donor in good health (CMV status not recorded). Some clones in this sample may be carry-over from other donors' samples. This chain uses TRBV3-1 with TRBJ1-2; TRBD1 aligns across 7 bases. CDR3 in DNA: TGTGCCAGCAGCCAGTATCAATTCACAGGGGATGAAGACTATGGCTACACCTTC. Protein sequence: CASSQYQFTGDEDYGYTF.